What follows are 3 T cell receptor beta chains derived from one specimen sequenced in a study of cytomegalovirus exposure and HLA in healthy donors. In the PCR, 60 Vbeta and 13 Jbeta primers were used. Sequencing used immunoSEQ multiplex PCR; TCRdb keeps in-frame clones, though not all of them. The sample comprises fewer than 90,000 clones, approximately 71% of which are singletons, and 3.7% rests with the top ten. The sequenced sample was PBMCs. These receptors all come from a man aged 25-45 years in good health and CMV-seronegative.

This chain links TRBV19 with TRBJ2-2, with D hard to call. The germline V and J ends were trimmed by 4 bases and 1 base, with 16 bases remaining between them. The CDR3 is made up of 17 amino acids. CDR1 is LNHDA and CDR2 is SQIVND in the germline V gene (reference sequence). Here the CDR3 reads CASSRLLASLNTGELFF. The CDR3 DNA sequence: TGTGCCAGTAGTAGGCTGTTAGCCAGCCTGAACACCGGGGAGCTGTTTTTT.

This chain uses TRBV5-1 with TRBJ1-1; D possibly corresponds to TRBD1 (5 bases). Germline assignment: CDR1 SGHRS and CDR2 YFSETQ. Trimming cost V 5 bases and J 0 bases, with 11 bases left between them. This CDR3 is built from 14 residues. The CDR3 spells CASRRGSMNTEAFF. DNA of the CDR3: TGCGCCAGCAGACGGGGGTCCATGAACACTGAAGCTTTCTTT.

The chain carries TRBV28 and TRBJ1-2; weak D call: TRBD1 (6 bases). This CDR3 comprises 14 residues. Trimming took off 3 bases at V and 4 bases at J, with 12 bases between the two ends. In germline, CDR1 is MDHEN, CDR2 SYDVKM. Here the CDR3 DNA reads TGTGCCAGCAGTTTTCCGGGGGGCAGCTATGGCTACACCTTC. It is translated as CASSFPGGSYGYTF.